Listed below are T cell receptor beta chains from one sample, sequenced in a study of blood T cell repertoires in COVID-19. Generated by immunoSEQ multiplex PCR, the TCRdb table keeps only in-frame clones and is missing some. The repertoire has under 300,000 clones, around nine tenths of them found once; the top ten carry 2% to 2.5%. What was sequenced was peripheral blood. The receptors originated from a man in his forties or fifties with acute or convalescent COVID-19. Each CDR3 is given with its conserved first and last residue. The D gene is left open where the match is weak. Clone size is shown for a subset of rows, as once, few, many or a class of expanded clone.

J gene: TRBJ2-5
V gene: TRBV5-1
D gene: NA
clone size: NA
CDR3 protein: CASSLSQIQETQYF
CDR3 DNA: TGCGCCAGCAGCTTGTCGCAGATACAAGAGACCCAGTACTTC

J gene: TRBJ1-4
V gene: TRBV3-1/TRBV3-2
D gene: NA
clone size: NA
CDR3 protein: CASSLRVANEKLFF
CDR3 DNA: TGTGCCAGCAGTCTCCGGGTGGCAAATGAAAAACTGTTTTTT

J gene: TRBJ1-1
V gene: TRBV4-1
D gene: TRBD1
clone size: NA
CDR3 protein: CASSHAAGTGSTEAFF
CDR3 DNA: TGCGCCAGCAGCCATGCTGCTGGGACAGGGAGCACTGAAGCTTTCTTT

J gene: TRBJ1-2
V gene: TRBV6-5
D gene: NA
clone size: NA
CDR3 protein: CASSPLDYFDYGYTF
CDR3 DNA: TGTGCCAGCAGTCCCCTGGACTACTTTGACTATGGCTACACCTTC

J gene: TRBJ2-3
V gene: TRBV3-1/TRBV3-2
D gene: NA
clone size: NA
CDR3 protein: CASSQEGGGAKTDTQYF
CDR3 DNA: TGTGCCAGCAGCCAAGAGGGAGGGGGGGCAAAAACAGATACGCAGTATTTT

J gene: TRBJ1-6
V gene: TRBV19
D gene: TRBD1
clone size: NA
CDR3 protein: CASSSKDRGLYNSPLHF
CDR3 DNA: TGTGCCAGTAGTTCAAAAGACAGGGGACTTTATAATTCACCCCTCCACTTT

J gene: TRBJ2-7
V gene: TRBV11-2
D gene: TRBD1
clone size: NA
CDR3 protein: CASSDRGPYEQYF
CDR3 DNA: TGTGCCAGCAGCGACAGGGGACCTTACGAGCAGTACTTC

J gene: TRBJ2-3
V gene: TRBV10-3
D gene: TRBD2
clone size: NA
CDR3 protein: CAISGFELAGGSDTQYF
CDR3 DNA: TGTGCCATCAGTGGGTTTGAACTAGCGGGGGGATCAGATACGCAGTATTTT

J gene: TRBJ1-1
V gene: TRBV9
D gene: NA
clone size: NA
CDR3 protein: CASSPTTNTEAFF
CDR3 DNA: TGTGCCAGCAGCCCCACAACCAACACTGAAGCTTTCTTT

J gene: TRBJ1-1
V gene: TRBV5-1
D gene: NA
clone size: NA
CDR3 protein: CASSSAGGTEAFF
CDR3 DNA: TGCGCCAGCAGCTCGGCTGGAGGGACTGAAGCTTTCTTT

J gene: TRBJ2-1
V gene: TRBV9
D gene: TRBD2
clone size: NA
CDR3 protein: CASSPGTSGGGGHEQFF
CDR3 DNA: TGTGCCAGCAGCCCCGGGACTAGCGGGGGCGGCGGTCATGAGCAGTTCTTC

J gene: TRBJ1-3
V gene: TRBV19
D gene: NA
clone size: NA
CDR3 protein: CASSRLFRGSGNTIYF
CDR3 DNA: TGTGCCAGTAGTAGACTTTTCAGAGGCTCTGGAAACACCATATATTTT

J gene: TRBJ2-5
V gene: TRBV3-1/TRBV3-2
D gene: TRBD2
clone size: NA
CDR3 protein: CASSPRTSGGGTQYF
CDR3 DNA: TGTGCCAGCAGCCCCCGGACTAGCGGGGGGGGGACCCAGTACTTC

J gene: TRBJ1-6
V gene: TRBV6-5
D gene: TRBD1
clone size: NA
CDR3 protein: CASLSRQGSSPLHF
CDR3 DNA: TGTGCCAGCTTATCTAGACAGGGATCATCACCCCTCCACTTT

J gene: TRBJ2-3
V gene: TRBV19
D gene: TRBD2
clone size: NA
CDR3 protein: CASRKLAGGTFSTDTQYF
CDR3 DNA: TGTGCCAGTAGGAAACTAGCGGGGGGAACCTTTAGCACAGATACGCAGTATTTT

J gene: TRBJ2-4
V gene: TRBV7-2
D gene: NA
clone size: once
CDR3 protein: CASSLGGRQVTGKNIQYF
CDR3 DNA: TGTGCCAGCAGCTTAGGGGGGCGACAGGTGACGGGAAAAAACATTCAGTACTTC

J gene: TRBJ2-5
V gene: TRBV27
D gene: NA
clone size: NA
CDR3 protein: CASSLRRGETQYF
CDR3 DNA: TGTGCCAGCAGTTTAAGGAGGGGAGAGACCCAGTACTTC

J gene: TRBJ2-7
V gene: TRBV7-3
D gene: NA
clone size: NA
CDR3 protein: CASSLQGRTYEQYF
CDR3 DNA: TGTGCCAGCAGCTTACAGGGTAGGACCTACGAGCAGTACTTC

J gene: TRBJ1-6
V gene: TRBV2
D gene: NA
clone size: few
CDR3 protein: CASRRTDNSPLHF
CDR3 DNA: TGTGCCAGCAGGCGGACAGATAATTCACCCCTCCACTTT

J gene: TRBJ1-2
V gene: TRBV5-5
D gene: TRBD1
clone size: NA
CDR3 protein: CASSGARQGRDYGYTF
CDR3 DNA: TGTGCCAGCAGCGGGGCCAGACAGGGGAGAGACTATGGCTACACCTTC

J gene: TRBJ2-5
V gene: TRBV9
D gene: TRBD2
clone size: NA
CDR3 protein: CASNDGGAGETQYF
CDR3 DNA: TGTGCCAGCAACGACGGGGGAGCGGGGGAGACCCAGTACTTC

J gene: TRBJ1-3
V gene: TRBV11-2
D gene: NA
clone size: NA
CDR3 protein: CASADGNTIYF
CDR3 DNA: TGTGCCAGCGCAGATGGAAACACCATATATTTT

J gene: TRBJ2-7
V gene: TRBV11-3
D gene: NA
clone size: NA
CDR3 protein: CASSLGVGGTYEQYF
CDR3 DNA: TGTGCCAGCAGCTTAGGGGTCGGCGGGACCTACGAGCAGTACTTC

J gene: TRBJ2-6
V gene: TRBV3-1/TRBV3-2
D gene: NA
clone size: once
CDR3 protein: CASSPLGEGISSGANVLTF
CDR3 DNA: TGTGCCAGCAGCCCCTTAGGAGAGGGTATCAGCTCTGGGGCCAACGTCCTGACTTTC

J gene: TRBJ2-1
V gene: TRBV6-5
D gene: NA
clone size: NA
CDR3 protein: CASIQSAGWNNEQFF
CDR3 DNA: TGTGCCAGCATCCAGAGTGCGGGTTGGAACAATGAGCAGTTCTTC

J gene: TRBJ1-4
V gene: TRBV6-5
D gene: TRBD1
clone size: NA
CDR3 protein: CASRIGGSDEKLFF
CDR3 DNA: TGTGCCAGCAGGATAGGGGGCTCGGATGAAAAACTGTTTTTT

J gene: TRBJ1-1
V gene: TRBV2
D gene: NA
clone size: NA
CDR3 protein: CASAPPQGSTEAFF
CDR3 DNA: TGTGCCAGCGCGCCACCACAGGGAAGCACTGAAGCTTTCTTT

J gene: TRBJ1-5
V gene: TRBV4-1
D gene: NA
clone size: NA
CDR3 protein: CASSQEGTRTGMSNQPQHF
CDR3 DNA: TGCGCCAGCAGCCAAGAGGGGACCAGAACAGGGATGAGCAATCAGCCCCAGCATTTT

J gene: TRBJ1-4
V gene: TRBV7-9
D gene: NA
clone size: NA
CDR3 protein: CASSLSGTVGEKLFF
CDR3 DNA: TGTGCCAGCAGCTTAAGCGGGACGGTGGGTGAAAAACTGTTTTTT

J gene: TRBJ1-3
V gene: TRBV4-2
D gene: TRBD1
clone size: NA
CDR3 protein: CASRRDRGRNTIYF
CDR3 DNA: TGTGCCAGCAGACGGGACAGGGGCCGGAACACCATATATTTT

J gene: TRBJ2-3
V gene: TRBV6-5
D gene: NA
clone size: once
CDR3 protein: CASSPVPGADTQYF
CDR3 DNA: TGTGCCAGCAGTCCCGTGCCGGGGGCAGATACGCAGTATTTT

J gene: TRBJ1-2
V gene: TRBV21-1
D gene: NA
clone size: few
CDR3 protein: CASSKEGTGFGYTF
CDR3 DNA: TGTGCCAGCAGCAAAGAAGGGACAGGTTTTGGCTACACCTTC

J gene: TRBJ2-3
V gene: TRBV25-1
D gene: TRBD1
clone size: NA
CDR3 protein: CASSDPGTGYTDTQYF
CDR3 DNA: TGTGCCAGCAGTGACCCCGGGACAGGGTACACAGATACGCAGTATTTT

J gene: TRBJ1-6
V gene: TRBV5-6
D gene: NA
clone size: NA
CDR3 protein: CASRPQGNYNSPLHF
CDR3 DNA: TGTGCCAGCAGACCACAGGGAAACTATAATTCACCCCTCCACTTT

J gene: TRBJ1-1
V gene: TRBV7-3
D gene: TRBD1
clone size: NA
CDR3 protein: CASSLGDRGTEAFF
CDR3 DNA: TGTGCCAGCAGCTTAGGGGACAGGGGCACTGAAGCTTTCTTT

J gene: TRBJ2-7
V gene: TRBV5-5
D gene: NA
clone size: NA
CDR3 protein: CASSLVGPLPLTYEQYF
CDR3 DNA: TGTGCCAGCAGCTTGGTCGGTCCCCTTCCTCTAACCTACGAGCAGTACTTC

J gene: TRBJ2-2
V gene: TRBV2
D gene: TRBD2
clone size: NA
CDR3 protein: CASSPSSGANTGELFF
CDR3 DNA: TGTGCCAGCAGCCCTTCTAGCGGAGCGAACACCGGGGAGCTGTTTTTT

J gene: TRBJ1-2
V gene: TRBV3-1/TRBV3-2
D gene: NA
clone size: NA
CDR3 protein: CASSQGASYGYTF
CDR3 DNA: TGTGCCAGCAGCCAGGGGGCAAGCTATGGCTACACCTTC

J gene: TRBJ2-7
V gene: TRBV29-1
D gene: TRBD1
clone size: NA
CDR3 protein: CSVTGATYEQYF
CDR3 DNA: TGCAGCGTTACAGGGGCGACCTACGAGCAGTACTTC